This T cell receptor beta chain was profiled in a study of T cells in Graves' hyperthyroidism and ophthalmopathy. Background on the study: Specimen type is peripheral blood, collected at initial diagnosis prior to any treatment. Whole-study findings and limits: Ophthalmopathy could be told apart from stable hyperthyroidism with a 13 V-J model. Ophthalmopathy prediction by the model preceded onset by a median roughly 6 months.

Trimming removed 6 bases at V and 2 bases at J, with 17 bases between. Per germline, CDR1 MNHEY and CDR2 SVGAGI. This CDR3 comprises 16 residues. This clonotype came up a few times. Its antigen is currently unknown. Amplification of TCR beta CDR3 regions was performed using RNA transcripts as template. Primed by the HTBI set, a first-round RT-PCR was run on the TCR CDR3. Each CDR3 protein is one row after TCRdb ran MiXCR on the multiplex PCR reads. The sample shows 400,000 to 550,000 distinct CDR3 sequences, roughly a quarter of them seen only once. Any patient presenting with uncontrolled infection, other autoimmune disease, pregnancy or lactation was left out.

The chain links TRBV6-5 to TRBJ2-4; a weak D match, TRBD2 (6 bases). The sequencing input was blood. The clonotype was recovered from a woman in her thirties with Graves' ophthalmopathy. The CDR3 nucleotides read TGTGCCAGCAGATACACCGTGGGGGGTACCAAAAACATTCAGTACTTC. Its protein product is CASRYTVGGTKNIQYF.